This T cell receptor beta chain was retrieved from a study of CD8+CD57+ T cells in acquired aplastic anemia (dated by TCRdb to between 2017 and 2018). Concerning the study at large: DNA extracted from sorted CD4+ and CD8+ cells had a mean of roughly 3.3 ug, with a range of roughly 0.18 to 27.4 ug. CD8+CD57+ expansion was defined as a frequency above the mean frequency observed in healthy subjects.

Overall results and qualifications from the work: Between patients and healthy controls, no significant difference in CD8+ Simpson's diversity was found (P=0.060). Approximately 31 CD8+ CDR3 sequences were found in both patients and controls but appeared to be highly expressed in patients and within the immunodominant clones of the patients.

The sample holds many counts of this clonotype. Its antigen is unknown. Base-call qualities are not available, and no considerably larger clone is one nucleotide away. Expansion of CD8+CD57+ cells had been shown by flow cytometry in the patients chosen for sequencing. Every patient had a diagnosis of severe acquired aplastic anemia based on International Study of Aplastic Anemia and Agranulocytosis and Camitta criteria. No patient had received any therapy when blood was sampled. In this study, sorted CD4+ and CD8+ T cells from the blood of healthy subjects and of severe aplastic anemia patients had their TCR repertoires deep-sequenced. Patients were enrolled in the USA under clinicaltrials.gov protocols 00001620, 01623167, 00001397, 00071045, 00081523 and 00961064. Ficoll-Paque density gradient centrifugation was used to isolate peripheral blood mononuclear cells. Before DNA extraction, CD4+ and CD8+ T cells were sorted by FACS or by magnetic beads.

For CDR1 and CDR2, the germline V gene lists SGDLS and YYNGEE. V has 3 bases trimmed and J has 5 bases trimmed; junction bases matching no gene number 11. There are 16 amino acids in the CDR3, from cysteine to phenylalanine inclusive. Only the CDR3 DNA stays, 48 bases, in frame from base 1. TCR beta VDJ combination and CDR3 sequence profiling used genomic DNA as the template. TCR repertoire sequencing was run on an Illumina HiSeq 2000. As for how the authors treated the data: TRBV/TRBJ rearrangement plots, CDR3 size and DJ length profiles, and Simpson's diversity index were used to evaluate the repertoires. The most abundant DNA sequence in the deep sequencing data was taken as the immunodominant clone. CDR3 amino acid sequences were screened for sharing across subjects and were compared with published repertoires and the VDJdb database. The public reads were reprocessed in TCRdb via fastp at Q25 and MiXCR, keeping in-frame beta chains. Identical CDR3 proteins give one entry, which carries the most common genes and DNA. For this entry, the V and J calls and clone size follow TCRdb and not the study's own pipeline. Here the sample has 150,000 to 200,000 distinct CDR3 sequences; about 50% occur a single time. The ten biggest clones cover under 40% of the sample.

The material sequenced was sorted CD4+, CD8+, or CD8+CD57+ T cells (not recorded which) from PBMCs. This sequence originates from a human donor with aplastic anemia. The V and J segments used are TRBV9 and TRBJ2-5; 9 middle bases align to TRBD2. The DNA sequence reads TGTGCCAGCAGCGCCCCATCGGGACTAGCTGCCGAGACCCAGTACTTC. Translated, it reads CASSAPSGLAAETQYF.